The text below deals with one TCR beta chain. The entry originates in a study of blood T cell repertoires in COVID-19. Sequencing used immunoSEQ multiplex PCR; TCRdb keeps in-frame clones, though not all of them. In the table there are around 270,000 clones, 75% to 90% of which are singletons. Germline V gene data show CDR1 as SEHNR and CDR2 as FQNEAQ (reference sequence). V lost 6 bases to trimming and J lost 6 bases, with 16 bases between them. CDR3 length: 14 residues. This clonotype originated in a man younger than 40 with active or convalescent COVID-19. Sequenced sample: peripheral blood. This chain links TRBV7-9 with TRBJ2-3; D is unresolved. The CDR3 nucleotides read TGTGCCAGCAGTTTTGCGCTAGGAGCGGATACGCAGTATTTT. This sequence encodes CASSFALGADTQYF. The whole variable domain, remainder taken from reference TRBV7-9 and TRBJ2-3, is DTGVSQNPRHKITKRGQNVTFRCDPISEHNRLYWYRQTLGQGPEFLTYFQNEAQLEKSRLLSDRFSAERPKGSFSTLEIQRTEQGDSAMYLCASSFALGADTQYFGPGTRLTVL.